This is a list of T cell receptor beta chains from one sample in a study of blood T cell repertoires in COVID-19. Here immunoSEQ multiplex PCR was the method, and the copy in TCRdb shows in-frame clones only, minus some. The repertoire holds 110,000 to 150,000 clones, with 80% to 90% as singletons. Sequencing used peripheral blood. The receptors derive from a woman aged 40 to 50 with acute or convalescent COVID-19. The CDR3 runs from the conserved cysteine through the conserved F or W. The D gene is left open where the match is weak. Expanded clones get a size class; other rows say once, few or many, or leave the size out.

j_call v_call clone_size d_call cdr3_nt cdr3_aa
TRBJ1-5 TRBV27 - - TGTGCCAGCAGACTAACATTCGATCAGCCCCAGCATTTT CASRLTFDQPQHF
TRBJ1-3 TRBV14 - - TGTGCCAGCAGCCCTCAGGCGACTGGAAACACCATATATTTT CASSPQATGNTIYF
TRBJ1-5 TRBV29-1 - TRBD1 TGCAGCGCCACGACAGGGGTCAATCAGCCCCAGCATTTT CSATTGVNQPQHF
TRBJ1-4 TRBV7-2 few - TGTGCCAGCAGCTTAGTTGGGGCTGAAAAACTGTTTTTT CASSLVGAEKLFF
TRBJ1-1 TRBV19 - - TGTGCCAGTAGTAACCTTCGTAGCGAAGCTTTCTTT CASSNLRSEAFF
TRBJ2-7 TRBV5-8 - - TGTGCCAGCAGCTATCTTCGAGATTTAGAGCAGTACTTC CASSYLRDLEQYF
TRBJ1-5 TRBV9 once - TGTGCCAGCAGCCGGGGTTGGAGCGATAATCAGCCCCAGCATTTT CASSRGWSDNQPQHF
TRBJ1-5 TRBV6-5 - - TGTGCCAGCAGCGACACCAGGGATAGCAATCAGCCCCAGCATTTT CASSDTRDSNQPQHF
TRBJ2-3 TRBV6-2/TRBV6-3 - TRBD2 TGTGCCAGCAGTCCGCGACTAGCGGGAGGCCCAGATACGCAGTATTTT CASSPRLAGGPDTQYF
TRBJ2-7 TRBV10-3 - TRBD1 TGTGCCATCAGTCCAGGGGGTTCCTACGAGCAGTACTTC CAISPGGSYEQYF
TRBJ1-2 TRBV4-1 - TRBD1 TGCGCCAGCAGCCCCGTAGGACAGGGGGCGAGTGGCTACACCTTC CASSPVGQGASGYTF
TRBJ1-5 TRBV10-1 - - TGCGCCAGCAGTGAGTCAGGGGTAAGGGGCAGTCAGCCCCAGCATTTT CASSESGVRGSQPQHF
TRBJ2-6 TRBV30 - - TGTGCCTGCAACCCAGGGGCTGGGGCCAACGTCCTGACTTTC CACNPGAGANVLTF
TRBJ1-1 TRBV6-2/TRBV6-3 once - TGTGCCAGCAGTTACTCCCACAGGGTGGGGACTGAAGCTTTCTTT CASSYSHRVGTEAFF
TRBJ1-2 TRBV6-5 - - TGTGCCAGCAAAAAGCAGGGGCTGAACTATGGCTACACCTTC CASKKQGLNYGYTF
TRBJ2-7 TRBV6-5 - TRBD1 TGTGCCAGCAGTTATAGGGCCCCAGGGGGCCTGTACGAGCAGTACTTC CASSYRAPGGLYEQYF
TRBJ2-5 TRBV5-1 - - TGCGCCAGCAGGCCGTCCTCCTCTGCGGAGACCCAGTACTTC CASRPSSSAETQYF
TRBJ1-2 TRBV20-1 - TRBD1 TGCAGTGCTACTGAGACAGGGGATAATGGCTACACCTTC CSATETGDNGYTF
TRBJ1-6 TRBV27 - TRBD1 TGTGCCAGCAGGACGGGACAGAATAATTCACCCCTCCACTTT CASRTGQNNSPLHF
TRBJ2-7 TRBV29-1 - TRBD1 TGCAGCGTTACCCGGGGACAGGGGACATACGAGCAGTACTTC CSVTRGQGTYEQYF
TRBJ1-2 TRBV7-2 - TRBD1 TGTGCCAGCAGCATAGGACAGGGTACCCATGGCTACACCTTC CASSIGQGTHGYTF
TRBJ1-2 TRBV11-2 - TRBD1 TGTGCCAGCAGCCCCGTGGGACAGGGGGCTTTTGGCTACACCTTC CASSPVGQGAFGYTF
TRBJ2-7 TRBV7-8 few TRBD2 TGTGCCAGCAGCTTAGCTAGCGGGATTAACTACGAGCAGTACTTC CASSLASGINYEQYF
TRBJ2-3 TRBV27 - TRBD2 TGTGCCAGCAGATTCGTGCAGCGGGGGGGCCGGGGTACGCAGTATTTT CASRFVQRGGRGTQYF
TRBJ1-2 TRBV7-9 - TRBD1 TGTGCCAGCAGGGTAGGACAGGGGGCCTATGGCTACACCTTC CASRVGQGAYGYTF
TRBJ2-3 TRBV7-3 - TRBD2 TGTGCCAGCAGCTTAGCGGGAGTGGCAGATACGCAGTATTTT CASSLAGVADTQYF
TRBJ2-7 TRBV5-1 - - TGCGCCAGCAGTTCGACACGGGGATTCTCCTACGAGCAGTACTTC CASSSTRGFSYEQYF
TRBJ2-1 TRBV7-8 few TRBD2 TGTGCCAGCAGCTTAGAACCGGGACTAGGACGTGGTGAGCAGTTCTTC CASSLEPGLGRGEQFF
TRBJ2-2 TRBV19 - TRBD2 TGTGCCAGTAACCCTTCCCTTCTAGCGGGAGACACCGGGGAGCTGTTTTTT CASNPSLLAGDTGELFF
TRBJ1-2 TRBV11-2 - TRBD1 TGTGCCAGCAGCTTAGGACAGGGAAGTGGCTACACCTTC CASSLGQGSGYTF
TRBJ2-7 TRBV20-1 - - TGCAGTGCTAGTGGACATTCATACGAGCAGTACTTC CSASGHSYEQYF
TRBJ1-2 TRBV29-1 - TRBD1 TGCAGCGTCGGGACAGGACTTTATGGCTACACCTTC CSVGTGLYGYTF
TRBJ1-1 TRBV7-8 - - TGTGCCAGCAGCTCTCATGGGGCAGGGATCACTGAAGCTTTCTTT CASSSHGAGITEAFF
TRBJ2-2 TRBV19 - - TGTGCCAGTAGTATTTCCAAGAACACCGGGGAGCTGTTTTTT CASSISKNTGELFF